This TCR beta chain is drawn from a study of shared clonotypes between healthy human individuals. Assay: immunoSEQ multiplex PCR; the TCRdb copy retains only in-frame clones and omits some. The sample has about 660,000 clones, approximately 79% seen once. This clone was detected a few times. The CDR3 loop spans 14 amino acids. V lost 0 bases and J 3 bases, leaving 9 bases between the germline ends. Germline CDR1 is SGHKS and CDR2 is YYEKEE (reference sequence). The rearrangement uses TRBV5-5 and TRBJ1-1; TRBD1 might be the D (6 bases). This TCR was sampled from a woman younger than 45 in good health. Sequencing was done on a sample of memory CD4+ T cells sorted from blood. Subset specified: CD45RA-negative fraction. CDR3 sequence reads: CASSLGQAYTEAFF. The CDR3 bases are TGTGCCAGCAGCTTGGGACAGGCCTACACTGAAGCTTTCTTT.